The source of this T cell receptor (beta chain) is a study of CXCR3-negative and CXCR3-positive naive CD8 T cells. Findings of the study overall: Similar TRBV-TRBJ usage characterized naive CXCR3-negative and CXCR3-positive cells; memory cells differed. In cryopreserved cells, CXCR3 expression partially decreased, and fresh PBMCs were used in most assays.

Germline CDR1 and CDR2: SGHRS and YFSETQ. CDR3 length: 15 amino acids. As to this clonotype: Antigen: not known.

The authors made the TRB cDNA libraries by 5' RACE using UMI labels. One entry per CDR3 protein, without DNA, is what TCRdb gives after re-calling the 5' RACE reads. The sample holds 30,000 to 40,000 distinct CDR3 sequences. The material sequenced was memory CD8+ T cells from blood. The sequence was collected from a human donor in good health. Some clones in this sample may be carry-over from other donors' samples. This rearrangement joins TRBV5-1 to TRBJ2-1; the TRBD2 assignment by TCRdb is unverifiable without DNA. CDR3 residues: CASSLSGGPYNEQFF.